The 2 T cell receptor beta chains listed next were all sequenced from one sample in a study of blood T cell repertoires in COVID-19 (dated by TCRdb to about 2020). Library method: the immunoSEQ multiplex PCR assay. The table comes from immuneACCESS by way of TCRdb, which keeps in-frame sequences with V and J called. Part of the clones is missing from these tables; in studies checked, under half for an unresolved V gene and the rest for unknown reasons. Counted in this sample were 400,000 or so clones; about 87% of them appeared once. Less than 0.95% of the sample lies in the top ten. What was sequenced was peripheral blood. These receptors were collected from a man between 18 and 35 years old with COVID-19, enrolled during active disease.

The chain carries TRBV29-1 and TRBJ1-2; D is unresolved. Germline-derived CDR1 and CDR2 are SQVTM and ANQGSEA. The V end was cut by 2 bases, the J end by 5 bases, with 15 bases between. CDR3 size: 14 residues. CDR3: CSVEITTSTYGYTF. In DNA, the CDR3 is TGCAGCGTTGAAATTACTACAAGCACGTATGGCTACACCTTC.

The chain has TRBV6-5 and TRBJ2-3; the match to TRBD2 covers 8 bases. With 10 bases clipped from V and 2 bases from J, the junction kept 5 bases outside the gene matches. Germline CDR1 reads MNHEY; CDR2 reads SVGAGI. CDR3 size: 13 residues. CDR3 in amino acids: CATERGTTDTQYF. The CDR3 nucleotides are TGTGCCACCGAGCGGGGGACCACAGATACGCAGTATTTT.